This T cell receptor beta chain was recovered during a study of T cell changes during pregnancy in multiple sclerosis. Assay: immunoSEQ multiplex PCR; the TCRdb copy retains only in-frame clones and omits some. The table has around 28,000 clones, over 75% seen once. The input for sequencing was CD8+ T cells from peripheral blood mononuclear cells, taken in the second trimester of pregnancy. The receptor was derived from a female donor with multiple sclerosis, enrolled in a pregnancy study.

The CDR3 here is CASSPGHSTPGEQYF. As DNA, the CDR3 is TGTGCCAGCAGCCCGGGACATTCGACACCTGGAGAGCAGTACTTC. This chain uses TRBV7-9 with TRBJ2-7; D may be TRBD1 (6 bases). Trimming removed 5 bases from V and 7 bases from J, with 21 bases in between. Germline V gene sequence: CDR1 SEHNR, CDR2 FQNEAQ (reference sequence). The CDR3 contains 15 residues.